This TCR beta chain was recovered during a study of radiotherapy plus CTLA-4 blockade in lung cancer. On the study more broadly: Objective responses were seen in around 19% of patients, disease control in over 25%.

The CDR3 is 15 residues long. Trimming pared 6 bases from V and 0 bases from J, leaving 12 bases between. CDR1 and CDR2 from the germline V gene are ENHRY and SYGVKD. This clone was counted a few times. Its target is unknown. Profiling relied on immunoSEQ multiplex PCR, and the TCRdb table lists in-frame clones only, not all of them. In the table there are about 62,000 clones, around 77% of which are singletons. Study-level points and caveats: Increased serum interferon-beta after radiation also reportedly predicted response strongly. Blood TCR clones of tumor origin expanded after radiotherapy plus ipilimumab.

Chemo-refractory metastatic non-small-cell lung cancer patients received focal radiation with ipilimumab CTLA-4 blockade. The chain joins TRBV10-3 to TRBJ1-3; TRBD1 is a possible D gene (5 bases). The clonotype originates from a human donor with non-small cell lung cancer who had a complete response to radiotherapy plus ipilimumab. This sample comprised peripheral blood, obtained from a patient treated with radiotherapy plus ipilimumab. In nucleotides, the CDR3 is TGTGCCATCAGAAACGAGACAGTCTCTGGAAACACCATATATTTT. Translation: CAIRNETVSGNTIYF.